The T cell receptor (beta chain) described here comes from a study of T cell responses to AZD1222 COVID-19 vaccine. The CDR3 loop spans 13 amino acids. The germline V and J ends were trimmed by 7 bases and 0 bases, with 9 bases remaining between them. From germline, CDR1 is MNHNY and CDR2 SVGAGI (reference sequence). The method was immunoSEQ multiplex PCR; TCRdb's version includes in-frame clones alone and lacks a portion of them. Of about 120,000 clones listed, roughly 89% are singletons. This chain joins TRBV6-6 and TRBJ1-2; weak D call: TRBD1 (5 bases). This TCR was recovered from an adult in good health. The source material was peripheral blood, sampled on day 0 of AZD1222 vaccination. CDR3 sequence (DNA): TGTGCCAGCACAGGGCCCCCTAACTATGGCTACACCTTC. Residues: CASTGPPNYGYTF.